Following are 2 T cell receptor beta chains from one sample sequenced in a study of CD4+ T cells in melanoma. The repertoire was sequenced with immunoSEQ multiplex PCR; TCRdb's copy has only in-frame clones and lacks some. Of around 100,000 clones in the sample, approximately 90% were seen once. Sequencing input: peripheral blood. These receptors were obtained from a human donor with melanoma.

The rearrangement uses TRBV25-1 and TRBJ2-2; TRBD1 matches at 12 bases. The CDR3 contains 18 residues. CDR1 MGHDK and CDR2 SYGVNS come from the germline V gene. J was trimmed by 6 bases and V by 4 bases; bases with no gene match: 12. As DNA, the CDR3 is TGTGCCAGCAGTGCCACACAGGGACAGGGGGCGAATGCCGGGGAGCTGTTTTTT. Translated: CASSATQGQGANAGELFF.

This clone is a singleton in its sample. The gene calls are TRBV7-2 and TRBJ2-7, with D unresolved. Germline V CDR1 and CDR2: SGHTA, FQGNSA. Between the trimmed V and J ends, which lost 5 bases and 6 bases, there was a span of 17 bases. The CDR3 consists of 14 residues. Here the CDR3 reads CASSLGPSNVEQYF. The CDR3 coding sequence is TGTGCCAGCAGCCTAGGCCCTAGTAACGTCGAGCAGTACTTC.